This TCR beta chain stems from a study of blood T cell repertoires in COVID-19. Study overall: Samples came from the United States, Italy and Spain, spanning acute and convalescent COVID-19. PBMCs, B-cell-depleted T cells, or T cells were the source of the cDNA or gDNA that made up the material.

Between the trimmed V and J ends, which lost 3 bases and 1 base, there was a span of 13 bases. There are 15 residues in the CDR3. In germline, CDR1 is SGHNT, CDR2 YENEEA. Original data processing: The assay estimated nucleated cells by amplifying reference gene primers. Assay: immunoSEQ multiplex PCR; the TCRdb copy retains only in-frame clones and omits some. The DNA gave D and trimming, while V, J and clone size come from that table. The data contain about 340,000 clones, over 80% of them seen just once; the ten biggest clones take up more than 5%. The source is a woman aged 50 to 60 with COVID-19, enrolled during active disease. Material for sequencing was peripheral blood. The V gene is TRBV11-3, the J gene TRBJ2-7; TRBD2 might be the D (6 bases). The CDR3 sequence is CASSLRRETSYEQYF. CDR3 bases: TGTGCCAGCAGCTTGCGTCGGGAGACGTCCTACGAGCAGTACTTC.